This T cell receptor beta chain was sequenced for a study of cytomegalovirus exposure and HLA in healthy donors. PCR employed 60 Vbeta and 13 Jbeta primers. Assay used: immunoSEQ multiplex PCR; TCRdb lists only in-frame clones, some missing. This table has about 130,000 clones, about three quarters appearing once. Study-level points and caveats: Later on, analysis showed that most CMV-associated TCR beta chains appeared to be HLA-restricted. Three chains linked to CMV were shown in vitro to be specific for CMV antigens. For TCR beta chains, V- and J-gene trimming was later linked to a missense DCLRE1C variant. Links to common viral pathogens appeared, in a later analysis, for several of the most significant clusters.

Points on this clone: What it recognizes is unknown.

Germline V CDR1 and CDR2: MNHEY, SMNVEV (reference sequence). Trimming removed 7 bases from V and 2 bases from J; junction bases left unmatched: 1. This CDR3 has 12 residues. This chain uses TRBV27 with TRBJ2-7, with 8 bases identical to TRBD1. The material sequenced was PBMCs. The receptor comes from a woman aged 35 to 49 in good health and CMV-seronegative. The CDR3 loop is CASKGQAYEQYF. The CDR3 nucleotides read TGTGCCAGCAAGGGACAGGCCTACGAGCAGTACTTC.